Listed here are 18 T cell receptor beta chains from one sample, sequenced in a study of T cell repertoires in cytomegalovirus infection. TCRdb reprocessed the reads via MiXCR and lists one record per CDR3 protein. This table holds a few hundred thousand distinct CDR3 sequences, almost 40% found once. The antigens these receptors bind are not known. The sequencing used cultured PBMCs, collected from culture after CMV antigen stimulation. Receptor source: a human donor in good health (CMV status not recorded). Some clones in this sample may be carry-over from other donors' samples.

The rearrangement joins TRBV6-2 or TRBV6-3 to TRBJ2-3; 10 nucleotides line up with TRBD1. Germline CDR1 reads MNHEY; CDR2 reads SVGEGT. The CDR3 runs 16 residues. J lost 6 bases, V lost 4 bases, and 10 bases had no gene match. The CDR3 protein is CASSSTGTGDRDTQYF. CDR3 sequence (DNA): TGTGCCAGCAGTTCGACCGGGACAGGGGATCGGGATACGCAGTATTTT.

The V gene is TRBV30, the J gene TRBJ1-3; TRBD1 matches 10 bases. Germline CDR1 and CDR2: GTSNPN and SVGIG (reference sequence). The CDR3 is 15 residues long. V was pared by 7 bases and J by 4 bases, with 10 bases of the junction left unmatched. CDR3 residues: CASTPGTGVGNTIYF. DNA of the CDR3: TGTGCCTCTACTCCCGGGACAGGGGTCGGAAACACCATATATTTT.

In this sample, this clonotype turned up a few times. This chain joins TRBV7-2 and TRBJ2-3; D remains ambiguous. Germline V gene data show CDR1 as SGHTA and CDR2 as FQGNSA. Trimming took 5 bases from V and 3 from J, leaving 9 bases between them. The CDR3 is 13 residues long. As DNA, the CDR3 is TGTGCCAGCAGCCCTCACGCGACAGATACGCAGTATTTT. This codes for CASSPHATDTQYF.

The genes are TRBV6-8 and TRBJ1-4; a weak D match, TRBD1 (6 bases). This CDR3 is built from 13 residues. The V gene lost 4 bases and the J gene lost 6 bases, with 9 bases spanning the gap. From germline, CDR1 is MNHGY and CDR2 SAAAGT. The CDR3 sequence is CASSWGPHEKLFF. CDR3 DNA sequence: TGTGCCAGCAGTTGGGGGCCGCATGAAAAACTGTTTTTT.

The chain carries TRBV7-6 and TRBJ2-1; no firm D call. V lost 5 bases, J lost 0 bases, and 14 bases lay in between. Per germline, CDR1 SGHVS and CDR2 FNYEAQ. CDR3 size: 16 residues. The CDR3 coding sequence is TGTGCCAGCAGCCTAAGAGCGACAAGCTCCTACAATGAGCAGTTCTTC. Translation: CASSLRATSSYNEQFF. Full variable domain (outside the CDR3, taken from reference TRBV7-6 and TRBJ2-1): GAGVSQSPRYKVTKRGQDVALRCDPISGHVSLYWYRQALGQGPEFLTYFNYEAQQDKSGLPNDRFSAERPEGSISTLTIQRTEQRDSAMYRCASSLRATSSYNEQFFGPGTRLTVL.

The rearrangement joins TRBV20-1 to TRBJ2-5, with D tentatively TRBD2 (6 bases). This CDR3 is 14 amino acids long. The V end was cut by 0 bases, the J end by 4 bases, with 12 bases between. The germline CDR1 and CDR2 sequences are DFQATT and SNEGSKA (reference sequence). The CDR3 bases are TGCAGTGCTAGAGATAGGAGGGTTCCAGAGACCCAGTACTTC. Amino acids: CSARDRRVPETQYF.

This clonotype was observed a few times. The chain carries TRBV6-2 or TRBV6-3 and TRBJ2-1; 8 bases line up with TRBD1. CDR3 length: 14 amino acids. Germline V gene data show CDR1 as MNHEY and CDR2 as SVGEGT. V gave up 6 bases and J gave up 13 bases; unmatched junction bases: 14. CDR3 residues: CASRHHTTGAIQFF. The CDR3 nucleotides read TGTGCCAGCAGACACCATACGACAGGGGCTATTCAGTTCTTC.

The chain is built from TRBV6-1 and TRBJ1-5, with a tentative D call TRBD1 (5 bases). The CDR3 is made up of 16 amino acids. In germline, CDR1 is MNHNS, CDR2 SASEGT. V gave up 2 bases and J gave up 0 bases, with 11 bases separating them. Written as DNA, the CDR3 is TGTGCCAGCAGTGAATGGGGCGGGAATAGCAATCAGCCCCAGCATTTT. Its protein is CASSEWGGNSNQPQHF.

This rearrangement joins TRBV7-6 to TRBJ1-3; D is possibly TRBD1 (6 bases). V lost 11 bases to trimming and J lost 1 base, with 12 bases between them. CDR3 size: 13 residues. Germline-derived CDR1 and CDR2 are SGHVS and FNYEAQ. The CDR3 protein is CASRGYSGNTIYF. The CDR3 DNA sequence: TGTGCCTCCAGGGGATATTCTGGAAACACCATATATTTT. The full variable domain, completed using reference TRBV7-6 and TRBJ1-3, is GAGVSQSPRYKVTKRGQDVALRCDPISGHVSLYWYRQALGQGPEFLTYFNYEAQQDKSGLPNDRFSAERPEGSISTLTIQRTEQRDSAMYRCASRGYSGNTIYFGEGSWLTVV.

This clonotype has only a few counts. The chain joins TRBV7-2 to TRBJ1-6; unclear D gene. This CDR3 is 16 amino acids long. Trimming stripped 4 bases from V and 7 bases from J, with 17 bases between. From germline, CDR1 is SGHTA and CDR2 FQGNSA. The CDR3 here is CASSSRGPHGNSPLHF. CDR3 nucleotide sequence: TGTGCCAGCAGCTCTAGAGGACCCCACGGGAATTCACCCCTCCACTTT.

The chain links TRBV5-5 to TRBJ2-3, with 7 bases aligning to TRBD2. The germline gives CDR1 SGHKS, CDR2 YYEKEE (reference sequence). The CDR3 loop spans 14 amino acids. J was trimmed by 4 bases and V by 5 bases; bases with no gene match: 7. CDR3 nucleotides: TGTGCCAGCAGTGGGGAGGGGTGGGCAGATACGCAGTATTTT. This encodes CASSGEGWADTQYF.

The chain carries TRBV7-2 and TRBJ2-3; unclear D gene. Trimming cost V 8 bases and J 0 bases, with 15 bases left between them. CDR1 and CDR2 (germline): SGHTA, FQGNSA. This CDR3 spans 15 amino acids. This CDR3 reads CASAARPPSTDTQYF. The DNA for the CDR3 is TGTGCCAGCGCGGCCCGGCCCCCTAGCACAGATACGCAGTATTTT.

V usage is TRBV6-5 and J usage is TRBJ1-6; the D gene is possibly TRBD1 (5 bases). The CDR3 spans 16 residues. Germline V gene lookup returns CDR1 MNHEY and CDR2 SVGAGI. Trimming shortened V by 0 bases and J by 9 bases, and 15 bases separated the two germline ends. The CDR3 sequence: CASSYSISPGLSPLHF. In DNA, the CDR3 is TGTGCCAGCAGTTACTCGATCTCCCCAGGGCTTTCACCCCTCCACTTT.

The rearrangement uses TRBV28 and TRBJ2-7; 7 nucleotides agree with TRBD1. Germline V lookup: CDR1 MDHEN, CDR2 SYDVKM. Losses at the gene ends were 4 bases for V and 2 bases for J; bases not matched to a gene: 11. The CDR3 is 16 amino acids. The CDR3 DNA is TGTGCCAGCAGTTCTTACAGGGGATTCCCTCCCTACGAGCAGTACTTC. As protein: CASSSYRGFPPYEQYF.

This clonotype was counted a few times. The chain carries TRBV5-4 and TRBJ2-5; the D gene is possibly TRBD2 (6 bases). The V and J ends lost 5 bases and 2 bases respectively, with 13 bases between them. The CDR3 totals 14 residues. The germline gives CDR1 SGHNT, CDR2 YYREEE (reference sequence). This CDR3 is CASSPVGTQETQYF. The DNA of the CDR3 is TGTGCCAGCAGTCCGGTCGGGACTCAAGAGACCCAGTACTTC.

Comment on this clonotype: A junction end diverges from the germline sequence, so it may reflect a read error. The chain combines TRBV7-2 with TRBJ1-3; possibly TRBD1 for D (6 bases). The germline CDR1 and CDR2 sequences are SGHTA and FQGNSA. The CDR3 spans 14 residues. CDR3 nucleotide sequence: TGTGTCAGCAACCCTACAGGGAGCGGAAACACCATATATTTT. Translation: CVSNPTGSGNTIYF.

The rearrangement uses TRBV12-3 or TRBV12-4 and TRBJ2-1; D might be TRBD2 (5 bases). This CDR3 contains 13 residues. V shed 8 bases and J shed 9 bases, with 17 bases lying between them. CDR3 nucleotides: TGTGCCAGCGCTCACCTAGCTATAGCTGAGCAGTTCTTC. This codes for CASAHLAIAEQFF.

In nucleotides, the CDR3 is TGTGCCGGGGGGGCAGGGACATCCTACGAGCAGTACTTC. The encoded protein is CAGGAGTSYEQYF. The chain uses TRBV6-1 and TRBJ2-7; weak D call: TRBD2 (7 bases). The CDR3 runs 13 residues. CDR1 is MNHNS, CDR2 SASEGT, per germline. V lost 11 bases, J lost 1 base, and 15 bases lay in between.